One sample yielded the 8 T cell receptor beta chains listed below, sequenced in a study of T-cell reconstitution after alpha-beta-depleted transplantation in children. Construction of the TCRbeta library involved unique molecular identifiers. TCRdb ran MiXCR on the PCR reads and lists one entry per CDR3 protein. The sample consists of around 450,000 distinct CDR3 sequences, about a sixth of them appearing once. The input for sequencing was PBMCs, mostly from graft donor cells, taken 360 days after TCRalphabeta/CD19-depleted stem cell transplant. All receptors come from a boy under two years old who had a stem cell transplant for Wiskott-Aldrich syndrome, so the T cells may come from the graft donor.

This rearrangement joins TRBV7-8 to TRBJ2-7, with 7 bases lining up with TRBD1. This CDR3 comprises 18 residues. CDR1 SGHVS and CDR2 FQNEAQ come from the germline V gene. Germline trimming cut 0 bases from V and 0 bases from J; bases unmatched to any gene: 11. The DNA of the CDR3 is TGTGCCAGCAGCTTAGCCCACCACAGGGGTGTGAGCTCCTACGAGCAGTACTTC. This encodes CASSLAHHRGVSSYEQYF.

V gene TRBV10-3 combines with J gene TRBJ1-1; a possible D gene is TRBD1 (6 bases). Germline-derived CDR1 and CDR2 are ENHRY and SYGVKD. The V end lost 6 bases, the J end lost 11 bases, and 22 bases lay between the germline ends. The CDR3 has 14 amino acids. In DNA form, the CDR3 reads TGTGCCATCAGCACTTCGCGGGACACGCCCCCGGCTTTCTTT. It translates to CAISTSRDTPPAFF.

The sample holds a few counts of this clonotype. This rearrangement joins TRBV5-1 to TRBJ2-1; tentatively, D is TRBD2 (7 bases). Trimming removed 0 bases from V and 5 bases from J, with 12 bases in between. The CDR3 has 15 residues. Germline CDR1 is SGHRS and CDR2 is YFSETQ. CDR3 region: CASSLGGGGNNEQFF. The CDR3 nucleotides read TGCGCCAGCAGCTTGGGGGGGGGCGGCAACAATGAGCAGTTCTTC.

Only a few counts were recorded for this clonotype. V gene TRBV7-6 combines with J gene TRBJ2-7; TRBD2 agrees at 11 bases. V was clipped by 5 bases and J by 1 base; unmatched bases: 7. This CDR3 comprises 16 residues. Germline CDR1 is SGHVS and CDR2 is FNYEAQ. Written as DNA, the CDR3 is TGTGCCAGCAGCCTATTCCGGACTAGCGGGTCCTACGAGCAGTACTTC. Translated, it gives CASSLFRTSGSYEQYF.

V gene TRBV7-7 combines with J gene TRBJ2-1; no definite D call. Trimming took 1 base from V and 7 from J, leaving 8 bases between them. CDR3 length: 13 residues. The germline CDR1 and CDR2 sequences are SSHAT and FNYEAQ (reference sequence). The CDR3 region is CASSLGANNEQFF. The CDR3 bases are TGTGCCAGCAGCTTAGGGGCGAATAATGAGCAGTTCTTC.

This clonotype was found many times. The junction shows a germline mismatch at one end, possibly a read error. The chain recombines TRBV5-1 with TRBJ2-7; no reliable D call. CDR1 and CDR2 (germline): SGHRS, YFSETQ. The CDR3 is 13 amino acids. The CDR3 DNA is TGTGCCAGCAGTTTAGAAGGGACCTACGAGCAGTACTTC. This encodes CASSLEGTYEQYF.

The chain carries TRBV6-1 and TRBJ2-7; 12 positions agree with TRBD2. This CDR3 is built from 18 residues. V was clipped by 3 bases and J by 2 bases; unmatched bases: 11. Germline assignment: CDR1 MNHNS and CDR2 SASEGT. CDR3 sequence: CASSERLAGGPWTYEQYF. The CDR3 DNA reads as TGTGCCAGCAGTGAGCGCCTAGCGGGAGGGCCTTGGACCTACGAGCAGTACTTC.

V gene TRBV20-1 combines with J gene TRBJ2-1; 10 positions agree with TRBD2. V gave up 7 bases and J gave up 1 base; unmatched junction bases: 4. Germline V CDR1 and CDR2: DFQATT, SNEGSKA (reference sequence). CDR3 length: 14 residues. The DNA for the CDR3 is TGCAGTGTCCAACTAGCGGGGTCCTACAATGAGCAGTTCTTC. Protein sequence: CSVQLAGSYNEQFF.